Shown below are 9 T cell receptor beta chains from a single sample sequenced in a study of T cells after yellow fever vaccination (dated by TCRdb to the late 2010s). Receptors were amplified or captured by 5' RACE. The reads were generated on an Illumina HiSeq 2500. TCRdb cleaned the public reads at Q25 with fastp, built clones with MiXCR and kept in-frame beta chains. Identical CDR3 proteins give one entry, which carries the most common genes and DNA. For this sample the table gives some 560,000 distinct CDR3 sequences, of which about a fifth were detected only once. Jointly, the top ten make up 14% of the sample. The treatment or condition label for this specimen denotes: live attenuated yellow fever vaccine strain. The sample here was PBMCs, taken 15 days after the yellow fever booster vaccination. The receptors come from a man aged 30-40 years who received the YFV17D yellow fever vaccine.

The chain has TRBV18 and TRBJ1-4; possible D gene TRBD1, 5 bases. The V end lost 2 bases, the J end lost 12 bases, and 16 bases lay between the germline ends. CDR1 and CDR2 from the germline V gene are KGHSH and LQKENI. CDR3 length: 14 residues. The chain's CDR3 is CASSPGTNWRELFF. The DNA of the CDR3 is TGTGCCAGCTCACCAGGGACCAACTGGCGGGAACTGTTTTTT.

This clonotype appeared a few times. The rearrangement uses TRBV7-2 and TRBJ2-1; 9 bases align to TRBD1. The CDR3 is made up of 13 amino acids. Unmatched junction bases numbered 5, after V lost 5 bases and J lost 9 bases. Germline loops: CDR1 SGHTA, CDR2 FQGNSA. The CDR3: CASSPDRGGEQFF. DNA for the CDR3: TGTGCCAGCAGCCCCGACAGGGGGGGTGAGCAGTTCTTC.

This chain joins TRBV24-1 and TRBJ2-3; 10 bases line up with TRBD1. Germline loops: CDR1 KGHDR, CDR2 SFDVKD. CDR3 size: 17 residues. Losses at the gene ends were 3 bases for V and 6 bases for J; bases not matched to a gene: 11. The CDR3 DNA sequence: TGTGCCACCAGTGATCCCCGGACAGGGGGACGGGCGGATACGCAGTATTTT. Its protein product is CATSDPRTGGRADTQYF.

The CDR3, as DNA: TGTGCCAGCAGTTATCGGAGCGGGAGGGCCAACGAGCAGTACTTC. Its translation: CASSYRSGRANEQYF. The chain recombines TRBV6-5 with TRBJ2-7; 10 nucleotides agree with TRBD2. Trimming took 3 bases from V and 5 from J; bases not matched to a gene: 7. CDR1 is MNHEY and CDR2 is SVGAGI in the germline V gene. The CDR3 sequence is 15 residues long.

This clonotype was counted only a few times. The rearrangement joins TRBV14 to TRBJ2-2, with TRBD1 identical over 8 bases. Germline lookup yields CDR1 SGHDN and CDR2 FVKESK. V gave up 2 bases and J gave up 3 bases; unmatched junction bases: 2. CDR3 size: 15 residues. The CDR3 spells CASSQRTGYTGELFF. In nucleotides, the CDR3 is TGTGCCAGCAGCCAAAGGACAGGGTACACCGGGGAGCTGTTTTTT.

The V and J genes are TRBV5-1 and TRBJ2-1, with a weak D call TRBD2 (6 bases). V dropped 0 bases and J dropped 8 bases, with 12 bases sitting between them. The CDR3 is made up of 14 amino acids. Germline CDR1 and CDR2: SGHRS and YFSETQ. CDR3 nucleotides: TGCGCCAGCAGCTTGGGGGACTTCCCCGATGAGCAGTTCTTC. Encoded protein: CASSLGDFPDEQFF.

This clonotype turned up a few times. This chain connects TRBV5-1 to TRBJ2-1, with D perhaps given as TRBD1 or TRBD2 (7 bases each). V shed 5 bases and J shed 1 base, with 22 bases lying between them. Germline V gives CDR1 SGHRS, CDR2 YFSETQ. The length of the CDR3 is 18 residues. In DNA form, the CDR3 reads TGCGCCAGCAGTCCCCGACAGGGAGGGTCACTTTCCTACAATGAGCAGTTCTTC. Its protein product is CASSPRQGGSLSYNEQFF.

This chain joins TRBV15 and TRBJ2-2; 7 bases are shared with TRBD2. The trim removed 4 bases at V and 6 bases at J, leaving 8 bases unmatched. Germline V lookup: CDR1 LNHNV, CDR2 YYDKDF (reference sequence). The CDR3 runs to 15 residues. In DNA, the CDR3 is TGTGCCACCAGCAAGCGGCGGGAGATCCCCGGGGAGCTGTTTTTT. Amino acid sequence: CATSKRREIPGELFF.

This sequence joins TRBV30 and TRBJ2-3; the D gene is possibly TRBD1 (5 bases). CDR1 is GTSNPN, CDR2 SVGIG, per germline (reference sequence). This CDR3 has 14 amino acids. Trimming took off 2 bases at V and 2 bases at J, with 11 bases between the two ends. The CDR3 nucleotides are TGTGCCTGGAGTCAGGACATTGACACAGATACGCAGTATTTT. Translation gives CAWSQDIDTDTQYF.